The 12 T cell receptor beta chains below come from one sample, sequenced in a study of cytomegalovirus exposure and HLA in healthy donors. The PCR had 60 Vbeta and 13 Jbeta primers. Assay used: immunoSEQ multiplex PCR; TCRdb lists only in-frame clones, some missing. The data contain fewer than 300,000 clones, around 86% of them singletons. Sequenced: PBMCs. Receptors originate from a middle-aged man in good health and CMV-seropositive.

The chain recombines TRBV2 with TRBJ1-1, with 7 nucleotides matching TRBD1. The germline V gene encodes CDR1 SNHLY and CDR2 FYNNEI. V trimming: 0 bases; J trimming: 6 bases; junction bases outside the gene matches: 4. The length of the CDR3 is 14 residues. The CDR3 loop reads CASSEATGIPEAFF. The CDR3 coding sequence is TGTGCCAGCAGTGAAGCGACAGGGATCCCTGAAGCTTTCTTT.

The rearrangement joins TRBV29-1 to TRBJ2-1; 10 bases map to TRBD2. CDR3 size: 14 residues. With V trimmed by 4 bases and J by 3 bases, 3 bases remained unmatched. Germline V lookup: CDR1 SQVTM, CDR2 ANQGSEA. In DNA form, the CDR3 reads TGCAGCGTTGTCGGGACTAGCGACTACAATGAGCAGTTCTTC. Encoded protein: CSVVGTSDYNEQFF.

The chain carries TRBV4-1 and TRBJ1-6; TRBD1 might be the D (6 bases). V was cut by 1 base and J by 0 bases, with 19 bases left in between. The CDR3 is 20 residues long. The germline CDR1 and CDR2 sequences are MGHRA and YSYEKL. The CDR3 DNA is TGCGCCAGCAGCCAAGCGCCCCAGGGGTATAGGAGCTCCTATAATTCACCCCTCCACTTT. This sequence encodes CASSQAPQGYRSSYNSPLHF.

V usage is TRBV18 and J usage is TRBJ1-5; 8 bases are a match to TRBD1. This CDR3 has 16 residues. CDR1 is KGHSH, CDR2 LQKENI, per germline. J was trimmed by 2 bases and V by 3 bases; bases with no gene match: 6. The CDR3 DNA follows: TGTGCCAGCTCACCCTCAGGGGGCGATGGCAATCAGCCCCAGCATTTT. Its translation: CASSPSGGDGNQPQHF.

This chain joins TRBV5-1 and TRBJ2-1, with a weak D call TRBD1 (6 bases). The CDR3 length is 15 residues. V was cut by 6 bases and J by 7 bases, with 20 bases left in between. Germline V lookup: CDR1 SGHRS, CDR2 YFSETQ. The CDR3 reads CASKLTDQRGNEQFF. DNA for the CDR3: TGCGCCAGCAAATTGACGGACCAGAGGGGGAATGAGCAGTTCTTC.

For the CDR3, the DNA is TGCGCCAGCAGTACCGGGAGACCCAAGCCCCTCCACTTT. Residues: CASSTGRPKPLHF. This sequence joins TRBV5-1 and TRBJ1-6; D gene ambiguous. The V gene's germline CDR1 is SGHRS and CDR2 YFSETQ. The CDR3 contains 13 residues. The V end was cut by 5 bases, the J end by 13 bases, with 16 bases between.

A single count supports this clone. Here the CDR3 DNA reads TGTGCCACCAGCAGAGCACCTACGACAGGGGATGACACAGATACGCAGTATTTT. As protein: CATSRAPTTGDDTDTQYF. V is TRBV15 and J is TRBJ2-3; TRBD1 aligns across 8 bases. The CDR3 is 18 amino acids. CDR1 LNHNV and CDR2 YYDKDF come from the germline V gene (reference sequence). Trimming at V came to 1 base and at J to 2 bases, leaving 11 bases not matched to a gene.

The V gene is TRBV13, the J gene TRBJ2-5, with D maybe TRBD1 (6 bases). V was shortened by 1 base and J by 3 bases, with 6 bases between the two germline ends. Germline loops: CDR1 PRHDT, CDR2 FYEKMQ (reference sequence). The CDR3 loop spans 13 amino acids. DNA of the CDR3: TGTGCCAGCAGCTTAGACAGGGAAGAGACCCAGTACTTC. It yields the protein CASSLDREETQYF.

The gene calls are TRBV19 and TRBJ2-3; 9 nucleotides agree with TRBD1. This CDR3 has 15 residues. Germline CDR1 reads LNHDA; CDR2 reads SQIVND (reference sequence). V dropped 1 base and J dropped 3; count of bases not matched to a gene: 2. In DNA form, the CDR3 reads TGTGCCAGTAGTATAGTCGGGACAGGGACAGATACGCAGTATTTT. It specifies CASSIVGTGTDTQYF.

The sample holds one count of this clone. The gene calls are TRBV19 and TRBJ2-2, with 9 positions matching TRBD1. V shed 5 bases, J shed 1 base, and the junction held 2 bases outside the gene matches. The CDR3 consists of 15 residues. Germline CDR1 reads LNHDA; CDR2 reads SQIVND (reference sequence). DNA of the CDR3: TGTGCCAGTAGTGCGACAGGGGGGAACACCGGGGAGCTGTTTTTT. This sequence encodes CASSATGGNTGELFF.

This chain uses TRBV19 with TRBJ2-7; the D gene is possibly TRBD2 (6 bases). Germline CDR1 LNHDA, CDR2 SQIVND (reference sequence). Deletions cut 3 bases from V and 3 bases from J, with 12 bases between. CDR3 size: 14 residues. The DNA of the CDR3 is TGTGCCAGTAGTATTTCGGCGGGAAGCTACGAGCAGTACTTC. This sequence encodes CASSISAGSYEQYF.

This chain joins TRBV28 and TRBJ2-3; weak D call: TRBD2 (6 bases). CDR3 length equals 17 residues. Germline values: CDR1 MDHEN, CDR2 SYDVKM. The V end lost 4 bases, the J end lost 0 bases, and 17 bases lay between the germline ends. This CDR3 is CASSSVRLAWSTDTQYF. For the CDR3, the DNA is TGTGCCAGCAGTTCGGTTAGGCTAGCGTGGAGCACAGATACGCAGTATTTT.